The next 27 T cell receptor beta chains were all read from a single sample in a study of spatial heterogeneity in lung cancer. TCRdb independently ran MiXCR on the 5' RACE reads; one entry per CDR3 protein. The table has about 92,000 distinct CDR3 sequences, about an eighth seen once. Described time point: sample taken at primary tumor resection. Specimen: PBMCs, collected at surgery. Every receptor here comes from a male donor with early-stage non-small cell lung cancer.

This clonotype has more than one count but fewer than ten. V and J are TRBV27 and TRBJ1-6, with D uncertain. V lost 2 bases and J 7 bases, leaving 3 bases between the germline ends. In germline, CDR1 is MNHEY, CDR2 SMNVEV (reference sequence). CDR3 length: 12 amino acids. The CDR3 DNA follows: TGTGCCAGCAGTTTACAAAATTCACCCCTCCACTTT. It yields the protein CASSLQNSPLHF.

Here the CDR3 DNA reads TGTGCCAGCAGTGGACTGACAGGGTTCGGCGAGCAGTACTTC. Its translation: CASSGLTGFGEQYF. The V gene is TRBV12-3 or TRBV12-4, the J gene TRBJ2-7; 7 nucleotides agree with TRBD1. CDR3 length: 14 residues. Trimming at V came to 5 bases and at J to 6 bases, leaving 10 bases not matched to a gene.

This clonotype was counted many times. This chain connects TRBV7-2 to TRBJ1-5; D not certain. V lost 1 base and J lost 3, with 10 bases in between. The CDR3 is 15 amino acids. Germline V lookup: CDR1 SGHTA, CDR2 FQGNSA. This chain's CDR3 is CASSLVRQFNQPQHF. The CDR3, as DNA: TGTGCCAGCAGCTTAGTCCGGCAGTTCAATCAGCCCCAGCATTTT.

In its sample, this clonotype was seen a few times. The chain uses TRBV25-1 and TRBJ1-4; D is perhaps TRBD2 (6 bases). The J call may not be correct, given that the DNA end is closer to TRBJ2-2. CDR1 is MGHDK, CDR2 SYGVNS, per germline. The CDR3 spans 14 residues. CDR3 amino acids: CASSELSGARELFF. For the CDR3, the DNA is TGTGCCAGCAGTGAATTATCGGGAGCCCGGGAGCTGTTTTTT.

The chain links TRBV29-1 to TRBJ2-7; no clear D. Trimming cost V 4 bases and J 3 bases, with 13 bases left between them. The CDR3 loop spans 13 amino acids. The germline V gene has CDR1 SQVTM and CDR2 ANQGSEA. The CDR3 spells CSVGGLIDYEQYF. The CDR3 bases are TGCAGCGTTGGAGGCCTTATTGACTACGAGCAGTACTTC.

This clonotype was seen repeatedly, ten times or more. This chain connects TRBV6-5 to TRBJ2-5; 8 bases agree with TRBD2. The CDR3 is made up of 15 amino acids. Germline-derived CDR1 and CDR2 are MNHEY and SVGAGI. The trim removed 0 bases at V and 2 bases at J, leaving 2 bases unmatched. The CDR3 coding sequence is TGTGCCAGCAGTTACTCGCCTAGCGGGCAAGAGACCCAGTACTTC. This gives the protein CASSYSPSGQETQYF.

V gene TRBV12-5 combines with J gene TRBJ1-2; the D gene is possibly TRBD1 (6 bases). This CDR3 region has 13 residues. Germline V gives CDR1 LGHNT, CDR2 FRNRAP. Deletions cut 4 bases from V and 3 bases from J, with 9 bases between. CDR3 in amino acids: CASGSPGDYGYTF. DNA for the CDR3: TGTGCTAGTGGTTCCCCAGGGGACTATGGCTACACCTTC.

DNA of the CDR3: TGCAGTGCCGCCCCCGGGACAGGGGCCTACAATGAGCAGTTCTTC. Its translation is CSAAPGTGAYNEQFF. The V and J genes are TRBV20-1 and TRBJ2-1; 10 nucleotides align to TRBD1. Germline V CDR1 and CDR2: DFQATT, SNEGSKA (reference sequence). V was clipped by 6 bases and J by 2 bases; unmatched bases: 7. The CDR3 has 15 residues.

Ten or more counts support this clonotype. J is TRBJ2-1 and V is TRBV11-2; D perhaps matches TRBD1 (6 bases). The germline V and J ends were trimmed by 5 bases and 0 bases, with 11 bases remaining between them. Germline V lookup: CDR1 SGHAT, CDR2 FQNNGV. CDR3 size: 15 residues. CDR3 residues: CASSVTQGSYNEQFF. The CDR3 DNA follows: TGTGCCAGCAGCGTAACACAGGGCTCCTACAATGAGCAGTTCTTC. Full variable domain (remainder filled in from reference TRBV11-2 and TRBJ2-1): EAGVAQSPRYKIIEKRQSVAFWCNPISGHATLYWYQQILGQGPKLLIQFQNNGVVDDSQLPKDRFSAERLKGVDSTLKIQPAKLEDSAVYLCASSVTQGSYNEQFFGPGTRLTVL.

This clonotype has at least ten counts. The rearrangement joins TRBV7-3 to TRBJ2-6; possibly TRBD2 for D (5 bases). The CDR3 is made up of 16 amino acids. V gave up 4 bases and J gave up 4 bases, with 14 bases separating them. Germline V gene lookup returns CDR1 SGHTA and CDR2 FQGTGA. The CDR3 region is CASSSQGASGANVLTF. As DNA, the CDR3 is TGTGCCAGCAGCTCCCAAGGCGCTAGCGGGGCCAACGTCCTGACTTTC.

This clonotype was seen ten or more times. V usage is TRBV28 and J usage is TRBJ2-7, with TRBD1 matching 10 bases. CDR3 size: 15 residues. V dropped 7 bases and J dropped 2; count of bases not matched to a gene: 8. In germline, CDR1 is MDHEN, CDR2 SYDVKM. CDR3 sequence reads: CASILQGQGAYEQYF. The CDR3 nucleotides read TGTGCCAGCATCCTTCAAGGACAGGGGGCCTACGAGCAGTACTTC. The full variable domain, in which reference TRBV28 and TRBJ2-7 provide the parts outside the CDR3, is DVKVTQSSRYLVKRTGEKVFLECVQDMDHENMFWYRQDPGLGLRLIYFSYDVKMKEKGDIPEGYSVSREKKERFSLILESASTNQTSMYLCASILQGQGAYEQYFGPGTRLTVT.

This clonotype was found many times. The gene calls are TRBV5-1 and TRBJ2-5, with no clear D. CDR3 length equals 14 residues. V was shortened by 0 bases and J by 1 base, with 7 bases between the two germline ends. The germline gives CDR1 SGHRS, CDR2 YFSETQ. CDR3 amino acids: CASSLVGSQETQYF. DNA for the CDR3: TGCGCCAGCAGCTTGGTAGGCTCCCAAGAGACCCAGTACTTC.

This clonotype has a count of ten or more. The chain couples TRBV29-1 to TRBJ2-2; D possibly corresponds to TRBD2 (5 bases). Germline loops: CDR1 SQVTM, CDR2 ANQGSEA. CDR3 length: 15 amino acids. V was cut by 2 bases and J by 5 bases, with 15 bases left in between. The CDR3 loop reads CSVETPYTGTGELFF. As DNA, the CDR3 is TGCAGCGTTGAAACCCCCTACACGGGAACCGGGGAGCTGTTTTTT.

In its sample, this clonotype was seen a few times. The rearrangement links TRBV6-5 to TRBJ2-7; 12 positions agree with TRBD2. The CDR3 sequence is 15 residues long. V dropped 6 bases and J dropped 3; count of bases not matched to a gene: 6. The germline V gene has CDR1 MNHEY and CDR2 SVGAGI. Here the CDR3 DNA reads TGTGCCAGCAGCCCGGGACTAGCGGGTTTCTACGAGCAGTACTTC. This encodes CASSPGLAGFYEQYF.

The J gene is TRBJ1-1, the V gene TRBV6-5; 7 positions match TRBD1. The germline V gene has CDR1 MNHEY and CDR2 SVGAGI. With V trimmed by 5 bases and J by 5 bases, 5 bases remained unmatched. This CDR3 is 13 amino acids long. This chain's CDR3 is CASSLPGGTEAFF. In nucleotides, the CDR3 is TGTGCCAGCAGTCTCCCAGGGGGGACTGAAGCTTTCTTT.

CDR3 loop: CASSLESRASYGYTF. CDR3 coding DNA: TGTGCCAGCAGTTTAGAGTCGCGGGCCAGCTATGGCTACACCTTC. J is TRBJ1-2 and V is TRBV28; D remains ambiguous. The germline V gene encodes CDR1 MDHEN and CDR2 SYDVKM. The CDR3 covers 15 residues. Trimming stripped 2 bases from V and 4 bases from J, with 14 bases between.

The rearrangement joins TRBV28 to TRBJ2-7; D might be TRBD1 (6 bases). Germline CDR1 is MDHEN and CDR2 is SYDVKM. V was pared by 7 bases and J by 6 bases, with 16 bases between. The CDR3 totals 13 residues. In DNA form, the CDR3 reads TGTGCCAGCACCAGAGGTCCCAGGGGCGAGCAGTACTTC. Its protein is CASTRGPRGEQYF.

This clonotype was seen only a few times. The rearrangement joins TRBV6-5 to TRBJ2-5; 10 bases are a match to TRBD2. The ends lost 2 bases at V and 2 bases at J; junction bases unmatched: 5. The CDR3 length is 16 residues. Germline V gene sequence: CDR1 MNHEY, CDR2 SVGAGI. The CDR3 region is CASSYVLAGEQETQYF. CDR3 in DNA: TGTGCCAGCAGTTACGTTCTAGCGGGGGAACAAGAGACCCAGTACTTC.

In this sample, this clonotype turned up many times. The V call is TRBV15, the J call TRBJ2-4; a weak D match, TRBD1 (6 bases). Germline loops: CDR1 LNHNV, CDR2 YYDKDF (reference sequence). This CDR3 contains 17 residues. V was shortened by 2 bases and J by 1 base, with 15 bases between the two germline ends. This CDR3 is CATSRKGTPRAKNIQYF. CDR3 coding DNA: TGTGCCACCAGCAGAAAAGGGACACCTCGGGCCAAAAACATTCAGTACTTC.

This chain uses TRBV20-1 with TRBJ2-7; 14 positions match TRBD2. After removal of 5 bases from V and 1 base from J, the junction contained 13 bases not matched to a gene. Per germline, CDR1 DFQATT and CDR2 SNEGSKA (reference sequence). This CDR3 has 18 residues. The CDR3 sequence is CSASSLGTSGSWSYEQYF. DNA for the CDR3: TGCAGTGCTTCGAGTCTCGGGACTAGCGGGAGTTGGTCCTACGAGCAGTACTTC.

The rearrangement links TRBV12-3 or TRBV12-4 to TRBJ1-3; D gene uncertain. CDR3 length equals 14 residues. V was shortened by 3 bases and J by 0 bases, with 6 bases between the two germline ends. CDR3 residues: CASSLLNSGNTIYF. The CDR3 DNA follows: TGTGCCAGCAGTTTGTTGAACTCTGGAAACACCATATATTTT.

This clonotype was seen a few times. The gene calls are TRBV5-1 and TRBJ2-5; 10 positions match TRBD1. V shed 3 bases, J shed 0 bases, and the junction held 2 bases outside the gene matches. The CDR3 covers 15 residues. Germline CDR1 and CDR2: SGHRS and YFSETQ. The CDR3 here is CASSSGQGYQETQYF. CDR3 sequence (DNA): TGCGCCAGCAGCTCGGGACAGGGGTACCAAGAGACCCAGTACTTC.

This clonotype was counted at least ten times. The chain links TRBV28 to TRBJ2-7; 9 nucleotides align to TRBD2. The CDR3 extends over 14 amino acids. From germline, CDR1 is MDHEN and CDR2 SYDVKM. Trimming removed 5 bases from V and 2 bases from J; junction bases left unmatched: 4. CDR3: CASSGLARTYEQYF. The CDR3 coding sequence is TGTGCCAGCAGTGGACTAGCGAGAACCTACGAGCAGTACTTC.

This clonotype has a handful of counts. The germline gene is not matched at one end of the junction; a read error may be the cause. V is TRBV20-1 and J is TRBJ1-2; 7 bases map to TRBD1. The CDR3 sequence is 12 residues long. CDR1 is DFQATT, CDR2 SNEGSKA, per germline (reference sequence). The CDR3 region is CSASGTADREAF. The CDR3 DNA follows: TGCAGTGCTTCCGGGACAGCCGACCGTGAGGCCTTC.

In this sample, this clonotype turned up a few times. This sequence joins TRBV5-6 and TRBJ2-7, with TRBD1 matching over 9 bases. This CDR3 comprises 15 residues. V was pared by 5 bases and J by 4 bases, with 10 bases of the junction left unmatched. CDR1 and CDR2 from the germline V gene are SGHDT and YYEEEE. CDR3: CASSSSGQGFYEQYF. CDR3 DNA sequence: TGTGCCAGCAGTTCCTCGGGACAGGGATTTTACGAGCAGTACTTC.

The CDR3 is CASTSGSGGADTQYF. The CDR3 region has the DNA TGTGCCAGCACCTCTGGATCCGGGGGGGCAGATACGCAGTATTTT. The V gene is TRBV27, the J gene TRBJ2-3; 8 nucleotides agree with TRBD2. V trimming: 7 bases; J trimming: 4 bases; junction bases outside the gene matches: 10. From germline, CDR1 is MNHEY and CDR2 SMNVEV (reference sequence). This CDR3 is built from 15 residues.

This clonotype has a handful of counts. The rearrangement uses TRBV20-1 and TRBJ1-4; 11 nucleotides match TRBD1. Trimming took 1 base from V and 6 from J; bases not matched to a gene: 4. Germline V gives CDR1 DFQATT, CDR2 SNEGSKA (reference sequence). This CDR3 region has 15 residues. In nucleotides, the CDR3 is TGCAGTGCTAGAGCTTGGACAGGGGGCGATGAAAAACTGTTTTTT. This encodes CSARAWTGGDEKLFF.